The 20 T cell receptor beta chains given below trace back to one sample, sequenced in a study of fetal regulatory T cell absence and autoimmunity. Data came from immunoSEQ multiplex PCR; TCRdb stores just in-frame clones and leaves some out. There are roughly 95,000 clones in the sample; roughly 78% occur only once, and 2% lies in the top ten. Specimen: pancreas tissue. The receptors originated from a male donor with IPEX syndrome.

The chain's CDR3 is CASSPGEGYGYTF. Here the CDR3 DNA reads TGTGCCAGTAGTCCAGGGGAGGGCTATGGCTACACCTTC. This sequence joins TRBV19 and TRBJ1-2, with a weak D call TRBD1 (6 bases). Trimming removed 5 bases at V and 4 bases at J, with 11 bases between. Germline CDR1 is LNHDA and CDR2 is SQIVND (reference sequence). The CDR3 is 13 residues long.

V gene TRBV7-2 combines with J gene TRBJ2-7; a weak D match, TRBD2 (6 bases). The CDR3 is 11 residues long. V lost 6 bases and J lost 10, with 13 bases in between. Germline-derived CDR1 and CDR2 are SGHTA and FQGNSA. The CDR3 here is CASSYIGTQYF. The CDR3 bases are TGTGCCAGCAGTTATATCGGGACTCAGTACTTC. The whole variable domain, remainder taken from reference TRBV7-2 and TRBJ2-7, is GAGVSQSPSNKVTEKGKDVELRCDPISGHTALYWYRQSLGQGLEFLIYFQGNSAPDKSGLPSDRFSAERTGGSVSTLTIQRTQQEDSAVYLCASSYIGTQYFGPGTRLTVT.

The chain is built from TRBV30 and TRBJ2-7, with 7 bases fitting TRBD1. Trimming at V came to 2 bases and at J to 2 bases, leaving 15 bases not matched to a gene. The CDR3 is made up of 17 amino acids. CDR1 GTSNPN and CDR2 SVGIG come from the germline V gene (reference sequence). The CDR3 is CAWSRRRQGNPPYEQYF. The CDR3, as DNA: TGTGCCTGGAGTAGAAGGAGACAGGGAAACCCTCCCTACGAGCAGTACTTC.

The J gene is TRBJ2-4, the V gene TRBV6-5, with unresolved D. This CDR3 is built from 11 residues. Germline CDR1 is MNHEY and CDR2 is SVGAGI. With 7 bases removed from V and 14 bases from J, the gap between germline ends came to 15 bases. The CDR3 reads CASTEMIPEYF. In nucleotides, the CDR3 is TGTGCCAGCACCGAAATGATCCCCGAGTACTTC.

This clone was picked up a small number of times. The chain uses TRBV12-5 and TRBJ1-1; D unclear. There are 13 residues in the CDR3. CDR1 is LGHNT, CDR2 FRNRAP, per germline. Trimming removed 1 base from V and 1 base from J, with 4 bases in between. CDR3 amino acids: CASGLGQNTEAFF. CDR3 bases: TGTGCTAGTGGTTTGGGACAGAACACTGAAGCTTTCTTT.

This clone has more than one count but fewer than ten. The gene calls are TRBV30 and TRBJ2-7, with D perhaps matching TRBD2 (6 bases). This CDR3 has 13 amino acids. Per germline, CDR1 GTSNPN and CDR2 SVGIG (reference sequence). With 2 bases removed from V and 2 bases from J, the gap between germline ends came to 10 bases. The CDR3 reads CAWSWVAAYEQYF. The CDR3 bases are TGTGCCTGGAGTTGGGTAGCGGCCTACGAGCAGTACTTC.

V is TRBV7-9 and J is TRBJ1-4, with a possible D match to TRBD1 (5 bases). The V gene's germline CDR1 is SEHNR and CDR2 FQNEAQ (reference sequence). The CDR3 contains 15 residues. Trimming took 1 base from V and 4 from J, leaving 10 bases between them. CDR3 residues: CASSLGGPFNEKLFF. The DNA of the CDR3 is TGTGCCAGCAGCTTAGGGGGACCGTTTAATGAAAAACTGTTTTTT.

This clone has a handful of counts. This sequence joins TRBV5-1 and TRBJ2-7; TRBD1 matches 9 bases. Germline CDR1 reads SGHRS; CDR2 reads YFSETQ. J gave up 6 bases and V 3 bases, and 7 bases lay outside the gene matches. The CDR3 spans 14 residues. CDR3 amino acids: CASSWSGQGTEQYF. The CDR3 DNA is TGCGCCAGCAGCTGGTCGGGACAGGGTACCGAGCAGTACTTC.

The chain is built from TRBV7-8 and TRBJ1-2, with a tentative D call TRBD1 (6 bases). The CDR3 extends over 14 amino acids. Germline lookup yields CDR1 SGHVS and CDR2 FQNEAQ. Trimming removed 2 bases at V and 2 bases at J, with 9 bases between. The CDR3 DNA reads TGTGCCAGCAGCTTAACAGGGTCGAACTATGGCTACACCTTC. This sequence encodes CASSLTGSNYGYTF.

The V gene is TRBV4-1, the J gene TRBJ1-5; D call uncertain. Germline loops: CDR1 MGHRA, CDR2 YSYEKL. The V end lost 0 bases, the J end lost 6 bases, and 6 bases lay between the germline ends. CDR3 size: 13 residues. This CDR3 reads CASSQDWSQPQHF. CDR3 DNA: TGCGCCAGCAGCCAAGATTGGAGTCAGCCCCAGCATTTT.

J is TRBJ1-1 and V is TRBV4-1; no definite D call. Germline CDR1 MGHRA, CDR2 YSYEKL. The V gene lost 0 bases and the J gene lost 0 bases, with 8 bases spanning the gap. This CDR3 comprises 15 residues. CDR3 sequence (DNA): TGCGCCAGCAGCCAAGACCTCTTCGTGAACACTGAAGCTTTCTTT. Translating gives CASSQDLFVNTEAFF.

V is TRBV11-2 and J is TRBJ2-7; TRBD2 agrees at 11 bases. The germline V gene encodes CDR1 SGHAT and CDR2 FQNNGV. CDR3 length: 18 residues. The V segment lost 3 bases and the J segment 2 bases; nucleotides outside the gene matches: 12. In DNA, the CDR3 is TGTGCCAGCAGCTTCAGGATTGGGACTAGCGGTTCCACCTACGAGCAGTACTTC. Translation: CASSFRIGTSGSTYEQYF.

The chain has TRBV5-6 and TRBJ2-5; 7 nucleotides line up with TRBD2. The length of the CDR3 is 14 residues. Germline loops: CDR1 SGHDT, CDR2 YYEEEE. The V and J ends lost 5 bases and 2 bases, in that order; junction bases with no gene match: 6. The CDR3 is CASRFAGVQETQYF. CDR3 bases: TGTGCCAGCAGATTTGCGGGGGTACAAGAGACCCAGTACTTC.

V usage is TRBV29-1 and J usage is TRBJ2-3, with TRBD1 identical over 10 bases. CDR3 length: 15 amino acids. Trimming took 3 bases from V and 1 from J; bases not matched to a gene: 4. Per germline, CDR1 SQVTM and CDR2 ANQGSEA. As DNA, the CDR3 is TGCAGCGTTGAGGACAGGGGGTTTGGCACAGATACGCAGTATTTT. Protein: CSVEDRGFGTDTQYF.

This clone showed up just a few times. The genes are TRBV18 and TRBJ1-4; maybe TRBD1 (6 bases). The CDR3 totals 15 residues. The V end was cut by 2 bases, the J end by 2 bases, with 9 bases between. From germline, CDR1 is KGHSH and CDR2 LQKENI. CDR3 protein: CASSPRQGTNEKLFF. DNA for the CDR3: TGTGCCAGCTCACCAAGGCAGGGGACTAATGAAAAACTGTTTTTT. The entire variable domain, with the rest obtained from reference TRBV18 and TRBJ1-4, is as follows: NAGVMQNPRHLVRRRGQEARLRCSPMKGHSHVYWYRQLPEEGLKFMVYLQKENIIDESGMPKERFSAEFPKEGPSILRIQQVVRGDSAAYFCASSPRQGTNEKLFFGSGTQLSVL.

The chain combines TRBV11-1 with TRBJ2-7; D gene ambiguous. The CDR3 is made up of 14 amino acids. Per the germline V gene, CDR1 is SGHAT and CDR2 is FQDESV (reference sequence). Trimming took 0 bases from V and 3 from J, leaving 9 bases between them. CDR3 sequence: CASSLAGTNYEQYF. The CDR3 DNA sequence: TGTGCCAGCAGCTTAGCCGGCACGAACTACGAGCAGTACTTC.

The J gene is TRBJ1-1, the V gene TRBV13, with TRBD1 identical over 8 bases. From germline, CDR1 is PRHDT and CDR2 FYEKMQ (reference sequence). CDR3 length: 14 residues. V lost 5 bases to trimming and J lost 7 bases; unmatched junction nucleotides: 9. The CDR3, as DNA: TGTGCCAGCAGCCAGGACAGGGAGAGCGGTGAAGCTTTCTTT. Encoded protein: CASSQDRESGEAFF.

CDR3 sequence (DNA): TGCGCCAGCAGCTTGGTGGACAGCGTGTACGAGCAGTACTTC. Protein: CASSLVDSVYEQYF. V is TRBV5-1 and J is TRBJ2-7, with D possibly matching TRBD1 (6 bases). Per germline, CDR1 SGHRS and CDR2 YFSETQ. This CDR3 region has 14 residues. Deletions cut 0 bases from V and 4 bases from J, with 11 bases between.

This chain uses TRBV27 with TRBJ2-7, with 8 positions matching TRBD1. CDR3 size: 13 residues. The V gene's germline CDR1 is MNHEY and CDR2 SMNVEV (reference sequence). The trim removed 2 bases at V and 3 bases at J, leaving 0 bases unmatched. The CDR3 sequence: CASSLTGGYEQYF. CDR3 sequence (DNA): TGTGCCAGCAGTTTAACAGGGGGCTACGAGCAGTACTTC.

This clone showed up just a few times. The V gene is TRBV5-6, the J gene TRBJ1-2; D possibly corresponds to TRBD1 (6 bases). CDR1 and CDR2 (germline): SGHDT, YYEEEE. The CDR3 has 15 residues. V lost 1 base and J lost 5, with 15 bases in between. Here the CDR3 reads CASSLSGADPYGYTF. The CDR3, as DNA: TGTGCCAGCAGCTTGTCAGGGGCAGATCCTTATGGCTACACCTTC.